This record concerns one TCR beta chain sequence. This clonotype appeared once. No antigen is known for it. No base quality values were provided; no much bigger clone lies one nucleotide off. A solitary read yields weak support. Library preparation employed RT-PCR. Data came from an Illumina HiSeq 2500. Through fastp at Q25 and MiXCR, TCRdb rebuilt clones from the public reads, retaining in-frame beta chains. When rows share a CDR3 protein, they turn into one entry using the most common DNA and genes. For this sample there are about 500,000 distinct CDR3 sequences; 10% to 15% appear just once. The ten largest make up over 10% of the sample. The data stem from a study of response to subunit inactivated influenza vaccine (dated by TCRdb to about 2018). Concerning the study at large: Deep quantitative T cell receptor repertoire profiling was used in the study to track responses to a trivalent subunit inactivated influenza vaccine.

From the cysteine through the phenylalanine, the CDR3 covers 14 amino acids. The only DNA kept is the CDR3, 42 bases in frame from the first base. Ends trimmed: V by 0 bases, J by 5 bases; bases unmatched to a gene: 4. CDR1 and CDR2 were assigned from the germline V gene (reference sequence) as GTSNPN and SVGIG. The meaning of the sample's time point label: more than 35 days after influenza vaccine administration. Overall study outcomes, separate from this receptor: The authors suggested that each seasonal influenza vaccination may recruit only a limited number of new T cells.

This chain is built from TRBV30 and TRBJ2-1; TRBD2 aligns with 7 central bases. This TCR was sampled from a man in his fifties or sixties who received an inactivated influenza vaccine. Donor details come from another sample of the same person, matched by shared clones. The sequences come from PBMCs from blood, collected about 6 weeks after vaccination. The DNA reads TGTGCCTGGAGTGTATTTGCGGGAGACAATGAGCAGTTCTTC. Its translation is CAWSVFAGDNEQFF.